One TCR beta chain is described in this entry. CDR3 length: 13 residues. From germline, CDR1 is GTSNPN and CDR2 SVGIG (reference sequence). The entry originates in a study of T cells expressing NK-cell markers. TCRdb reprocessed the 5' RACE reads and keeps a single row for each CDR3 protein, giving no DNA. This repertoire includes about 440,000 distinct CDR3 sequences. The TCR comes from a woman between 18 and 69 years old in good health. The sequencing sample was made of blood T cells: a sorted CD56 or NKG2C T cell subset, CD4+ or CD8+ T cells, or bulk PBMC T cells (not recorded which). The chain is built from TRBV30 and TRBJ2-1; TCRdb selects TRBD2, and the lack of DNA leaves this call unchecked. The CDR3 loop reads CAWTRGAVNEQFF.